One sample yielded the 22 T cell receptor beta chains listed below, sequenced in a study of identifying expanded T cells in peripheral blood. Measured with immunoSEQ multiplex PCR; TCRdb has only the in-frame clones, and not every one. The profile shows about 82,000 clones, over 85% of them singletons. Sequenced input: blood. Every receptor here comes from a person between 18 and 69 years old in good health.

The V and J genes are TRBV5-5 and TRBJ2-1; D gene uncertain. Trimming shortened V by 0 bases and J by 6 bases, and 1 base separated the two germline ends. In germline, CDR1 is SGHKS, CDR2 YYEKEE (reference sequence). CDR3 length equals 11 residues. The CDR3 loop reads CASSLGNEQFF. The CDR3 nucleotides read TGTGCCAGCAGCTTGGGCAATGAGCAGTTCTTC.

V gene TRBV2 combines with J gene TRBJ2-7; perhaps TRBD1 as D (5 bases). This CDR3 comprises 14 residues. From germline, CDR1 is SNHLY and CDR2 FYNNEI. Deletions cut 5 bases from V and 1 base from J, with 12 bases between. The CDR3 here is CASSSQGFSYEQYF. The CDR3 coding sequence is TGTGCCAGCAGTTCCCAGGGTTTTTCCTACGAGCAGTACTTC.

The CDR3 nucleotides are TGTGCCAGCAGCCAAAAAGAGACCCAGTACTTC. It translates to CASSQKETQYF. V is TRBV7-6 and J is TRBJ2-5; no firm D call. V lost 5 bases, J lost 3 bases, and 4 bases lay in between. The CDR3 contains 11 residues. Germline loops: CDR1 SGHVS, CDR2 FNYEAQ.

The V call is TRBV7-9, the J call TRBJ2-5; 10 bases fit TRBD1. The J segment lost 9 bases and the V segment lost 4 bases, leaving 20 bases of the junction unmatched. This CDR3 is built from 18 residues. The V gene's germline CDR1 is SEHNR and CDR2 FQNEAQ (reference sequence). CDR3 loop: CASSSDRPGQGKKRAQYF. DNA for the CDR3: TGTGCCAGCAGCTCAGACCGACCGGGACAGGGGAAAAAGAGGGCCCAGTACTTC.

This sequence joins TRBV7-8 and TRBJ2-1, with 11 positions matching TRBD1. This CDR3 spans 18 amino acids. Germline assignment: CDR1 SGHVS and CDR2 FQNEAQ. After removal of 5 bases from V and 7 bases from J, the junction contained 16 bases not matched to a gene. The CDR3 is CASSPKPGTGTGGNEQFF. The CDR3 DNA follows: TGTGCCAGCAGCCCGAAGCCGGGAACCGGGACAGGGGGGAATGAGCAGTTCTTC.

The chain employs TRBV14 and TRBJ2-4; 9 nucleotides align to TRBD1. Unmatched junction bases numbered 5, after V lost 1 base and J lost 4 bases. The CDR3 extends over 16 amino acids. In germline, CDR1 is SGHDN, CDR2 FVKESK. This chain's CDR3 is CASSQVGGQGKNIQYF. In nucleotides, the CDR3 is TGTGCCAGCAGCCAAGTTGGGGGACAGGGAAAAAACATTCAGTACTTC.

The gene calls are TRBV9 and TRBJ2-1; D not resolved. V lost 4 bases and J 8 bases, leaving 13 bases between the germline ends. CDR1 is SGDLS and CDR2 is YYNGEE in the germline V gene. This CDR3 has 13 residues. CDR3 loop: CASSLQLPDEQFF. The DNA of the CDR3 is TGTGCCAGCAGCCTACAACTACCCGATGAGCAGTTCTTC.

This chain links TRBV19 with TRBJ1-2, with TRBD1 as a possible D gene (6 bases). CDR3 length: 16 amino acids. Germline CDR1 LNHDA, CDR2 SQIVND (reference sequence). Between the trimmed V and J ends, which lost 3 bases and 2 bases, there was a span of 16 bases. The CDR3 region is CASSIPGGRPNYGYTF. As DNA, the CDR3 is TGTGCCAGTAGTATCCCGGGGGGCCGTCCCAACTATGGCTACACCTTC.

This chain joins TRBV14 and TRBJ2-6; D is unclear. The CDR3 loop spans 18 amino acids. V gave up 0 bases and J gave up 0 bases, with 12 bases separating them. CDR1 is SGHDN, CDR2 FVKESK, per germline. CDR3 coding DNA: TGTGCCAGCAGCCAAGATTTGGTGGGATTCTCTGGGGCCAACGTCCTGACTTTC. Amino acid sequence: CASSQDLVGFSGANVLTF.

This clone was seen just once. The chain combines TRBV27 with TRBJ2-2, with a tentative D call TRBD2 (6 bases). Germline CDR1 reads MNHEY; CDR2 reads SMNVEV (reference sequence). This CDR3 contains 14 residues. The V end lost 5 bases, the J end lost 6 bases, and 13 bases lay between the germline ends. The CDR3 coding sequence is TGTGCCAGCAGTCCGTCCTGGGGGGCCGGGGAGCTGTTTTTT. It specifies CASSPSWGAGELFF.

As regards this clone: This specimen includes other DNA sequences encoding the same CDR3. The gene calls are TRBV30 and TRBJ1-2; D gene ambiguous. Germline CDR1 GTSNPN, CDR2 SVGIG (reference sequence). CDR3 size: 11 residues. V was clipped by 2 bases and J by 5 bases, with 6 bases between them. The CDR3 protein is CAWSRGYGYTF. The DNA of the CDR3 is TGTGCCTGGAGTCGGGGATATGGCTACACCTTC.

V is TRBV19 and J is TRBJ1-1; TRBD1 aligns across 9 bases. The trim removed 7 bases at V and 0 bases at J, leaving 3 bases unmatched. CDR1 is LNHDA, CDR2 SQIVND, per germline (reference sequence). CDR3 length equals 14 residues. In DNA, the CDR3 is TGTGCCAGTAAGGGGACAGGGATGAACACTGAAGCTTTCTTT. As protein: CASKGTGMNTEAFF.

V is TRBV18 and J is TRBJ2-1, with D possibly TRBD2 on 6 matching bases. Per the germline V gene, CDR1 is KGHSH and CDR2 is LQKENI. Deletions cut 3 bases from V and 1 base from J, with 13 bases between. CDR3 length: 16 residues. The CDR3 spells CASSPPGGLSYNEQFF. CDR3 nucleotides: TGTGCCAGCTCACCTCCCGGGGGTCTTTCCTACAATGAGCAGTTCTTC.

This clone was detected only a few times. V is TRBV6-6 and J is TRBJ1-2; 8 positions match TRBD1. The germline V gene encodes CDR1 MNHNY and CDR2 SVGAGI (reference sequence). The trim removed 6 bases at V and 4 bases at J, leaving 4 bases unmatched. CDR3 length equals 13 residues. The CDR3 bases are TGTGCCAGCAGGCAGGGGGCCGGCTATGGCTACACCTTC. Translating gives CASRQGAGYGYTF.

The chain uses TRBV4-2 and TRBJ1-1; 7 bases map to TRBD1. Germline loops: CDR1 LGHNA, CDR2 YNFKEQ. Trimming removed 0 bases from V and 2 bases from J; junction bases left unmatched: 9. The CDR3 totals 17 residues. This chain's CDR3 is CASSQDPLGGHNTEAFF. The DNA for the CDR3 is TGTGCCAGCAGCCAAGATCCGCTAGGGGGCCATAACACTGAAGCTTTCTTT.

This chain links TRBV5-1 with TRBJ2-1, with a tentative D call TRBD2 (5 bases). The germline V gene has CDR1 SGHRS and CDR2 YFSETQ. The CDR3 totals 16 residues. Trimming cost V 0 bases and J 1 base, with 11 bases left between them. The CDR3 region is CASSLGLADSYNEQFF. The CDR3 coding sequence is TGCGCCAGCAGCTTGGGTCTAGCCGATTCCTACAATGAGCAGTTCTTC.

This clone was seen only once. The chain is built from TRBV28 and TRBJ1-4, with D uncertain. With 1 base removed from V and 8 bases from J, the gap between germline ends came to 14 bases. Per germline, CDR1 MDHEN and CDR2 SYDVKM. The CDR3 is 15 amino acids. The CDR3 sequence: CASSLYQGRMEKLFF. CDR3 coding DNA: TGTGCCAGCAGTTTATACCAAGGGAGGATGGAAAAACTGTTTTTT. The full variable domain, completed using reference TRBV28 and TRBJ1-4, is DVKVTQSSRYLVKRTGEKVFLECVQDMDHENMFWYRQDPGLGLRLIYFSYDVKMKEKGDIPEGYSVSREKKERFSLILESASTNQTSMYLCASSLYQGRMEKLFFGSGTQLSVL.

V usage is TRBV19 and J usage is TRBJ2-1; D not resolved. The CDR3 runs to 16 residues. Germline V CDR1 and CDR2: LNHDA, SQIVND (reference sequence). V dropped 1 base and J dropped 9 bases, with 19 bases sitting between them. In DNA, the CDR3 is TGTGCCAGTAGTATAGCCCTTCCCCCCAATTTGGGTGAGCAGTTCTTC. Its protein is CASSIALPPNLGEQFF.

The V and J genes are TRBV7-8 and TRBJ2-4; either TRBD1 or TRBD2 may fit D (5 bases each). From germline, CDR1 is SGHVS and CDR2 FQNEAQ. The CDR3 has 16 amino acids. V shed 2 bases and J shed 5 bases, with 16 bases lying between them. The CDR3 here is CASSLSPRGVQNIQYF. The CDR3 DNA follows: TGTGCCAGCAGCTTAAGCCCCCGAGGGGTCCAAAACATTCAGTACTTC.

This rearrangement joins TRBV13 to TRBJ2-5; TRBD1 is a possible D gene (5 bases). The CDR3 extends over 17 amino acids. The germline V gene has CDR1 PRHDT and CDR2 FYEKMQ (reference sequence). Trimming took 5 bases from V and 3 from J, leaving 22 bases between them. The CDR3 DNA follows: TGTGCCAGCAGCCCTCCCCAGGGTAGGAACGGCGAAGAGACCCAGTACTTC. Its translation is CASSPPQGRNGEETQYF.

The count of this clone is one. V and J are TRBV29-1 and TRBJ1-1, with D possibly being TRBD1 (6 bases). CDR3 size: 12 residues. Germline CDR1 is SQVTM and CDR2 is ANQGSEA. The V end was cut by 6 bases, the J end by 1 base, with 9 bases between. The CDR3 sequence: CSVQQGNTEAFF. The CDR3 DNA reads TGCAGCGTCCAACAGGGGAACACTGAAGCTTTCTTT.

This chain links TRBV11-2 with TRBJ2-1; D gene uncertain. Looked up from germline, CDR1 is SGHAT and CDR2 is FQNNGV. V dropped 5 bases and J dropped 9 bases, with 8 bases sitting between them. The CDR3 length is 11 residues. This CDR3 reads CASSQNGEQFF. As DNA, the CDR3 is TGTGCCAGCAGCCAGAACGGTGAGCAGTTCTTC. Using reference TRBV11-2 and TRBJ2-1 for the parts outside the CDR3, the full variable domain is EAGVAQSPRYKIIEKRQSVAFWCNPISGHATLYWYQQILGQGPKLLIQFQNNGVVDDSQLPKDRFSAERLKGVDSTLKIQPAKLEDSAVYLCASSQNGEQFFGPGTRLTVL.